This paragraph covers one T cell receptor beta chain sequence. This receptor's antigen is unknown. No qualities accompany the bases; no much larger clone lies one base away. The method behind the library was PCR. This sample was sequenced with an Illumina HiSeq 2500. TCR libraries were prepared with molecular barcoding, using unique molecular identifiers to normalize TCRbeta repertoire quantification. TCRdb reanalyzed the raw reads on its own, using fastp at Q25 for trimming and MiXCR for clone calling, and kept in-frame beta chains. Each CDR3 protein appears once, grouped with its most common genes and DNA. Recorded for this sample are approximately 520,000 distinct CDR3 sequences; around a third of them occurred a single time. 2% to 3% of the sample is taken by the ten largest. There are 15 amino acids in the CDR3, from cysteine to phenylalanine inclusive. CDR3 DNA only is kept here, 45 bases in frame from base 1. Based on the germline V gene, the CDR1 and CDR2 sequences are SGHRS and YFSETQ. V was cut back by 1 base and J by 2 bases, leaving a gap of 9 bases between them.

This record comes from a study of T-cell reconstitution after alpha-beta-depleted transplantation in children (dated by TCRdb to the mid-2010s). Describing the broader study: Using TCR repertoire profiling, the study followed T-cell immune reconstitution in a quantitative way in children after TCRalphabeta/CD19-depleted allogeneic hematopoietic cell transplantation.

The V gene is TRBV5-1 and the J gene is TRBJ1-4, with the D segment identity uncertain. Sequenced here: PBMCs from the stem cell graft donor, sampled from the stem cell graft. The TCR comes from a human donor who donated a stem cell graft to a child with aplastic anemia. In nucleotides, the sequence is TGCGCCAGCAGCTTGACGGGAGGTACTAATGAAAAACTGTTTTTT. Its translation reads: CASSLTGGTNEKLFF.